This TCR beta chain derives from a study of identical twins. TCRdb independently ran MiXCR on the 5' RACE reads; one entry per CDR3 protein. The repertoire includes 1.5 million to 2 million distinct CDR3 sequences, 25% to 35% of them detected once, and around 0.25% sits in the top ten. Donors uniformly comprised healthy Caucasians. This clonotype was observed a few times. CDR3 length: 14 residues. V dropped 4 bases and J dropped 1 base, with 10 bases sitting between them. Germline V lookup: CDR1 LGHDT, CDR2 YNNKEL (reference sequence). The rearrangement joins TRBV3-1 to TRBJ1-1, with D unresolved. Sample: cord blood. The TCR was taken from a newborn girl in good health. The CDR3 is CASSRKPSNTEAFF. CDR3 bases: TGTGCCAGCAGCCGCAAACCTTCGAACACTGAAGCTTTCTTT.